Detailed here is one T cell receptor beta chain. Trimming took 5 bases from V and 0 from J; bases not matched to a gene: 7. CDR1 is MNHEY, CDR2 SVGEGT, per germline. The CDR3 runs to 16 residues. The record originates from a study of liver allograft versus peripheral blood T cells. Background on the study: Repertoires of T cell receptors in transplanted livers were compared with recipients' peripheral blood repertoires.

Each CDR3 protein gets one entry after TCRdb re-called the reads with MiXCR. The sample includes about 15,000 distinct CDR3 sequences, 20% seen only once; the top ten take 5.8%. This clonotype originated in a human patient who had a liver transplant. Some T cells may have come from the graft donor. The chain combines TRBV6-2 or TRBV6-3 with TRBJ2-1; 7 nucleotides align to TRBD2. CDR3 loop: CASSAGVGSSYNEQFF. The CDR3 DNA reads as TGTGCCAGCAGTGCGGGGGTGGGGAGCTCCTACAATGAGCAGTTCTTC.